Presented here are 9 T cell receptor beta chains from one specimen sequenced in a study of blood T cell repertoires in COVID-19. Profiled with immunoSEQ multiplex PCR; TCRdb holds only in-frame clones, not every one. This sample has approximately 160,000 clones, with roughly 88% found just once. The sequenced sample was peripheral blood. These receptors originate from a man aged 55 to 70 who had recovered from COVID-19.

The V gene is TRBV25-1, the J gene TRBJ1-1; the D is unclear. Trimming stripped 8 bases from V and 1 base from J, with 11 bases between. Germline values: CDR1 MGHDK, CDR2 SYGVNS. CDR3 size: 13 residues. The CDR3 DNA reads as TGTGCCAGCCTTACACCGTCGAACACTGAAGCTTTCTTT. It is translated as CASLTPSNTEAFF.

For the CDR3, the DNA is TGTGCCAGCAGCCTTGGGAGGGGGGGGAGCTCCTACGAGCAGTACTTC. Amino acids: CASSLGRGGSSYEQYF. V gene TRBV7-9 combines with J gene TRBJ2-7; TRBD2 is a possible D gene (7 bases). Trimming removed 5 bases at V and 0 bases at J, with 17 bases between. CDR3 length: 16 amino acids. Germline CDR1 SEHNR, CDR2 FQNEAQ (reference sequence). Full variable domain (remainder filled in from reference TRBV7-9 and TRBJ2-7): DTGVSQNPRHKITKRGQNVTFRCDPISEHNRLYWYRQTLGQGPEFLTYFQNEAQLEKSRLLSDRFSAERPKGSFSTLEIQRTEQGDSAMYLCASSLGRGGSSYEQYFGPGTRLTVT.

The V call is TRBV7-2, the J call TRBJ2-1, with 8 nucleotides matching TRBD1. The germline V gene encodes CDR1 SGHTA and CDR2 FQGNSA. CDR3 length: 15 residues. V lost 5 bases to trimming and J lost 7 bases; unmatched junction nucleotides: 10. The CDR3 DNA sequence: TGTGCCAGCAGCCTACAGGGGGGCCTGGGAAATGAGCAGTTCTTC. It codes for CASSLQGGLGNEQFF.

The rearrangement uses TRBV27 and TRBJ2-5; TRBD2 agrees at 14 bases. The germline CDR1 and CDR2 sequences are MNHEY and SMNVEV (reference sequence). The CDR3 has 17 amino acids. Trimming at V came to 7 bases and at J to 2 bases, leaving 9 bases not matched to a gene. The CDR3 DNA reads as TGTGCCAGCAAACCAGGACTAGCGGGGGGTCCACAAGAGACCCAGTACTTC. Encoded protein: CASKPGLAGGPQETQYF.

The rearrangement joins TRBV3-1 (or the pseudogene TRBV3-2) to TRBJ2-3; TRBD2 is a possible D gene (6 bases). V lost 8 bases and J lost 1, with 10 bases in between. The germline CDR1 and CDR2 sequences are LGHDT and YNNKEL (reference sequence). The CDR3 has 13 residues. The DNA for the CDR3 is TGTGCCAGCGCCTGGGGGGGCACAGATACGCAGTATTTT. Translating gives CASAWGGTDTQYF.

This rearrangement joins TRBV2 to TRBJ2-7, with 10 bases identical to TRBD1. The CDR3 contains 13 residues. Germline V lookup: CDR1 SNHLY, CDR2 FYNNEI. With 7 bases clipped from V and 3 bases from J, the junction kept 3 bases outside the gene matches. The CDR3 sequence: CASNRDRGYEQYF. In nucleotides, the CDR3 is TGTGCCAGCAATCGGGACAGGGGCTACGAGCAGTACTTC.

J is TRBJ1-1 and V is TRBV2, with D possibly TRBD1 on 5 matching bases. Germline V gene sequence: CDR1 SNHLY, CDR2 FYNNEI. With 6 bases removed from V and 3 bases from J, the gap between germline ends came to 5 bases. The CDR3 sequence is 11 residues long. The DNA of the CDR3 is TGTGCCAGCAGCAGGGACACTGAAGCTTTCTTT. This encodes CASSRDTEAFF.

This clone was seen more than once but under ten times. The J gene is TRBJ1-5, the V gene TRBV7-9; a weak D match, TRBD1 (6 bases). The V and J ends lost 4 bases and 0 bases respectively, with 7 bases between them. The CDR3 consists of 14 residues. Per the germline V gene, CDR1 is SEHNR and CDR2 is FQNEAQ (reference sequence). The CDR3 spells CASSSTGSNQPQHF. In DNA, the CDR3 is TGTGCCAGCAGCTCGACAGGTAGCAATCAGCCCCAGCATTTT.

This clone has only one observation. The chain combines TRBV5-1 with TRBJ2-3, with 7 bases identical to TRBD1. The germline CDR1 and CDR2 sequences are SGHRS and YFSETQ. The CDR3 length is 15 residues. V lost 3 bases and J lost 2; bases outside the gene matches: 6. DNA for the CDR3: TGCGCCAGCAGCTCCCAGGGGGTGGCCACAGATACGCAGTATTTT. This encodes CASSSQGVATDTQYF.